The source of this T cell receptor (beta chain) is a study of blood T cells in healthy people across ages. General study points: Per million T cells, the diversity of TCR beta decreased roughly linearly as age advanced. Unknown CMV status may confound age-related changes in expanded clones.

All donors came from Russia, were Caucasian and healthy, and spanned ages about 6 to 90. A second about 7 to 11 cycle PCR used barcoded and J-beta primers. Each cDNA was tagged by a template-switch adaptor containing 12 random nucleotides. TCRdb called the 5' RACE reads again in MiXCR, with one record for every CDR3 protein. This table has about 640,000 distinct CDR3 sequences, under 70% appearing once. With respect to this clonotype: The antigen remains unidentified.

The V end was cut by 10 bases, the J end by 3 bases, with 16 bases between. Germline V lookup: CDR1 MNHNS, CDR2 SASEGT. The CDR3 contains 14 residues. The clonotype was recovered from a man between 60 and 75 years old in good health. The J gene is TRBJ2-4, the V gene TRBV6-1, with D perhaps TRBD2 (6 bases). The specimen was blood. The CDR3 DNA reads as TGTGCCACCTTCGGGACTCCTGACAAAAACATTCAGTACTTC. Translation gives CATFGTPDKNIQYF.